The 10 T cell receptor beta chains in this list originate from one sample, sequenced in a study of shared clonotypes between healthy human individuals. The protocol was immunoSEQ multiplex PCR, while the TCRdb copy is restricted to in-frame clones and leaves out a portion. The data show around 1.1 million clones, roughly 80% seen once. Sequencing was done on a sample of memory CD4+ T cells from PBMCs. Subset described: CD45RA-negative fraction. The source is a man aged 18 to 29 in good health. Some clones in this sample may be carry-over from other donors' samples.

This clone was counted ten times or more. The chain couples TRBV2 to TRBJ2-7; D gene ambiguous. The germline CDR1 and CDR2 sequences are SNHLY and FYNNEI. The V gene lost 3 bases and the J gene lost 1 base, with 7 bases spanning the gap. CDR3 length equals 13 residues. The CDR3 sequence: CASSDWGSYEQYF. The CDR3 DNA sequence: TGTGCCAGCAGTGATTGGGGTTCCTACGAGCAGTACTTC.

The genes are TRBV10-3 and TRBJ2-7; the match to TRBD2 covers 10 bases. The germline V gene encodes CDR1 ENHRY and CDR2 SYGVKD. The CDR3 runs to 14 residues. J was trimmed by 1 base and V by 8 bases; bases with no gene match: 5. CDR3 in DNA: TGTGCCATCCGACGACTAGCGGGTTCCTACGAGCAGTACTTC. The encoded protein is CAIRRLAGSYEQYF.

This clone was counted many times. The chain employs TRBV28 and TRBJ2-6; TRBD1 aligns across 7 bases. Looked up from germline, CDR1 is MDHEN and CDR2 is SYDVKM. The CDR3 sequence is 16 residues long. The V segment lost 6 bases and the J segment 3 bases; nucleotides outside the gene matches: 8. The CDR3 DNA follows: TGTGCCAGCAGCCCGACAGGGTCAAGTGGGGCCAACGTCCTGACTTTC. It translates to CASSPTGSSGANVLTF.

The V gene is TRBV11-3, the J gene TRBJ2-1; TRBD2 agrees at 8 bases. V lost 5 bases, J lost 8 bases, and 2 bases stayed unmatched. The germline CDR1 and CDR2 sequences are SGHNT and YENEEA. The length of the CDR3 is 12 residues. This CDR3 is CASSRRGDEQFF. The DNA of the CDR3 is TGTGCCAGCAGCCGGCGGGGGGATGAGCAGTTCTTC.

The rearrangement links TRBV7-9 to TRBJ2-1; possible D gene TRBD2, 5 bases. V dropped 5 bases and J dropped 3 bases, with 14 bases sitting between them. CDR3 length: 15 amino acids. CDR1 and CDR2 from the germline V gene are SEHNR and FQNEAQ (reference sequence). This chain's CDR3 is CASSPRDLYYNEQFF. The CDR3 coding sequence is TGTGCCAGCAGCCCCCGGGATTTATACTACAATGAGCAGTTCTTC.

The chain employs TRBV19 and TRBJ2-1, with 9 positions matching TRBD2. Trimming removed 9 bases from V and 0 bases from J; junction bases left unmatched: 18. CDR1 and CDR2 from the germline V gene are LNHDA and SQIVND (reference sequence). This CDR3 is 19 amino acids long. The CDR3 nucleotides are TGTGCCAGCTCCAGGGAGTTTCAGGCTAGCGGGACCTCCTACAATGAGCAGTTCTTC. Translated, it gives CASSREFQASGTSYNEQFF. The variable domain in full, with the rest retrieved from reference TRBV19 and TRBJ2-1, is DGGITQSPKYLFRKEGQNVTLSCEQNLNHDAMYWYRQDPGQGLRLIYYSQIVNDFQKGDIAEGYSVSREKKESFPLTVTSAQKNPTAFYLCASSREFQASGTSYNEQFFGPGTRLTVL.

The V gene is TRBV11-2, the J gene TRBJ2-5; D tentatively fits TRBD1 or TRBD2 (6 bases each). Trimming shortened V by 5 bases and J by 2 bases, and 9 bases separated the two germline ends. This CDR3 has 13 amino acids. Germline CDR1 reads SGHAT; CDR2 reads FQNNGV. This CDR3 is CASSGGPQETQYF. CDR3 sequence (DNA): TGTGCCAGCAGCGGGGGGCCACAAGAGACCCAGTACTTC. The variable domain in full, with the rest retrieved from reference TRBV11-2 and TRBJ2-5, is EAGVAQSPRYKIIEKRQSVAFWCNPISGHATLYWYQQILGQGPKLLIQFQNNGVVDDSQLPKDRFSAERLKGVDSTLKIQPAKLEDSAVYLCASSGGPQETQYFGPGTRLLVL.

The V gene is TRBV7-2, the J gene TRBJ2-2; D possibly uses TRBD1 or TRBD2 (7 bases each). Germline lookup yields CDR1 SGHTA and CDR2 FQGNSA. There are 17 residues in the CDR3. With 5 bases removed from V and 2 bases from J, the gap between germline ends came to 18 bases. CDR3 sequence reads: CASSLLGGGRNTGELFF. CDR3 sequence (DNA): TGTGCCAGCAGCCTCCTGGGAGGGGGCAGAAACACCGGGGAGCTGTTTTTT.

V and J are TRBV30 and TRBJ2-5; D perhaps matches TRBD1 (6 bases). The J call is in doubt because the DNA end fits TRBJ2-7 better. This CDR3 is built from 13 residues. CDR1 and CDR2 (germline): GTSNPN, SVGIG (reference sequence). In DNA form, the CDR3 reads TGTGCGTGGGCCGGGACACCCCAACACGAGCAGTACTTC. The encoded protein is CAWAGTPQHEQYF.

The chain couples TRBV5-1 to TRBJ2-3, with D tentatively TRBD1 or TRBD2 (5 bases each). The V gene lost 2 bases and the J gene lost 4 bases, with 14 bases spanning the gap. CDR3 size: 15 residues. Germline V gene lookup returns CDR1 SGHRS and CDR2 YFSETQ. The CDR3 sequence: CASSLQRSGPDTQYF. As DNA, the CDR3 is TGCGCCAGCAGCTTACAGCGGTCAGGGCCAGATACGCAGTATTTT.